What follows are 11 T cell receptor beta chains derived from one specimen sequenced in a study of PD-1 blockade in classical Hodgkin lymphoma. Time point meaning: newly diagnosed, previously untreated cHL patient sample. The table came from immunoSEQ multiplex PCR; TCRdb's copy has only in-frame clones and leaves some out. The sample consists of about 22,000 clones, 90% to 95% of them appearing once. Sequencing input: peripheral blood mononuclear cells (PBMCs). The receptor set was obtained from a human donor with classical Hodgkin lymphoma.

The V and J genes are TRBV6-5 and TRBJ2-5, with D possibly being TRBD1 (6 bases). This CDR3 has 15 residues. CDR1 MNHEY and CDR2 SVGAGI come from the germline V gene. Trimming removed 6 bases from V and 4 bases from J, with 18 bases in between. In DNA form, the CDR3 reads TGTGCCAGCAGCCCAGGGGTCGTTTTCAGAGAGACCCAGTACTTC. Amino acids: CASSPGVVFRETQYF.

The chain couples TRBV7-8 to TRBJ1-1; D is perhaps TRBD1 (6 bases). Germline lookup yields CDR1 SGHVS and CDR2 FQNEAQ. This CDR3 region has 13 residues. V gave up 5 bases and J gave up 1 base, with 8 bases separating them. CDR3 sequence: CASSGQPNTEAFF. The CDR3 DNA reads TGTGCCAGCAGCGGACAGCCGAACACTGAAGCTTTCTTT.

The chain couples TRBV25-1 to TRBJ1-2; D uncertain. Germline CDR1 reads MGHDK; CDR2 reads SYGVNS. Trimming shortened V by 2 bases and J by 0 bases, and 13 bases separated the two germline ends. There are 16 residues in the CDR3. The CDR3 spells CASSEREADTNYGYTF. Written as DNA, the CDR3 is TGTGCCAGCAGTGAAAGGGAGGCGGATACTAACTATGGCTACACCTTC.

V gene TRBV4-2 combines with J gene TRBJ2-7; 11 bases match TRBD2. The germline V gene encodes CDR1 LGHNA and CDR2 YNFKEQ. The ends lost 4 bases at V and 7 bases at J; junction bases unmatched: 9. This CDR3 contains 15 residues. The DNA of the CDR3 is TGTGCCAGCAGCCGACCTAGCGGGGGGCTCCCGGAGCAGTACTTC. Translated, it gives CASSRPSGGLPEQYF.

The chain carries TRBV6-6 and TRBJ1-1; D uncertain. Between the trimmed V and J ends, which lost 5 bases and 0 bases, there was a span of 10 bases. Germline V gene data show CDR1 as MNHNY and CDR2 as SVGAGI (reference sequence). This CDR3 has 14 residues. In DNA, the CDR3 is TGTGCCAGCAGTCCCGGACCCCTGAACACTGAAGCTTTCTTT. It codes for CASSPGPLNTEAFF.

About this clone: At one boundary the junction diverges from the germline segment, which might be a read error. This sequence joins TRBV6-6 and TRBJ1-5, with D maybe TRBD1 (5 bases). The CDR3 loop spans 15 amino acids. Germline CDR1 reads MNHNY; CDR2 reads SVGAGI (reference sequence). The CDR3 coding sequence is TGTGCCAGCAGTGACTCAGGGACGGGCAATCAGCCCCAGCATTTT. Translated, it gives CASSDSGTGNQPQHF.

The J gene is TRBJ2-5, the V gene TRBV7-6; D is perhaps TRBD2 (5 bases). The CDR3 loop spans 14 amino acids. Germline CDR1 reads SGHVS; CDR2 reads FNYEAQ. V was clipped by 1 base and J by 2 bases, with 8 bases between them. The chain's CDR3 is CASSLGTLQETQYF. CDR3 coding DNA: TGTGCCAGCAGCTTAGGGACTCTACAAGAGACCCAGTACTTC.

The V and J genes are TRBV21-1 and TRBJ2-7; the table's D call TRBD1 went unverified against the DNA. TRBV21-1 is termed a pseudogene. There are 15 residues in the CDR3. CDR3 sequence reads: CASSPGQTLNYEQYF. CDR3 DNA sequence: TGTGCCAGCAGCCCGGGACAGACCTTAAATTACGAGCAGTACTTC.

The chain couples TRBV5-5 to TRBJ2-7; possibly TRBD1 or TRBD2 for D (5 bases each). The CDR3 is 14 residues long. V was shortened by 0 bases and J by 2 bases, with 9 bases between the two germline ends. Germline V lookup: CDR1 SGHKS, CDR2 YYEKEE (reference sequence). CDR3 sequence (DNA): TGTGCCAGCAGCTTGGGAGGGGTGGCCTACGAGCAGTACTTC. It translates to CASSLGGVAYEQYF. Together with reference TRBV5-5 and TRBJ2-7, the CDR3 gives the full variable domain: DAGVTQSPTHLIKTRGQQVTLRCSPISGHKSVSWYQQVLGQGPQFIFQYYEKEERGRGNFPDRFSARQFPNYSSELNVNALLLGDSALYLCASSLGGVAYEQYFGPGTRLTVT.

The rearrangement links TRBV27 to TRBJ1-2; D is perhaps TRBD1 (5 bases). The germline V gene has CDR1 MNHEY and CDR2 SMNVEV (reference sequence). The CDR3 is 13 residues long. Trimming shortened V by 0 bases and J by 8 bases, and 10 bases separated the two germline ends. The DNA for the CDR3 is TGTGCCAGCAGTTTATCAGGGGCGGGCGGCTACACCTTC. It specifies CASSLSGAGGYTF.

This chain uses TRBV6-6 with TRBJ2-1, with D perhaps TRBD2 (6 bases). V dropped 8 bases and J dropped 3 bases, with 17 bases sitting between them. This CDR3 has 15 residues. CDR1 and CDR2 (germline): MNHNY, SVGAGI (reference sequence). The CDR3 nucleotides are TGTGCCAGCGCCCTCACATCCGGGGGCTACAATGAGCAGTTCTTC. Translated, it gives CASALTSGGYNEQFF.